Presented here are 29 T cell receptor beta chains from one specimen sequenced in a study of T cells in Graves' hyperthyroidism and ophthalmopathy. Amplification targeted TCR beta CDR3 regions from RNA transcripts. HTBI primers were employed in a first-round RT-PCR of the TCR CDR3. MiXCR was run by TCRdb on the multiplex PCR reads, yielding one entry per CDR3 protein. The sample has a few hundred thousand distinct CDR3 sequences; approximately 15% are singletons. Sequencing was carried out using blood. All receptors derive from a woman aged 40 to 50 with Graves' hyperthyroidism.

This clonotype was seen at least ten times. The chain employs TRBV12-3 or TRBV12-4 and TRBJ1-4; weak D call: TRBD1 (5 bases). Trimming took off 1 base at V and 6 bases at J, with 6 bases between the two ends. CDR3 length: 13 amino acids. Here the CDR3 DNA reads TGTGCCAGCAGTTTAGGAGGGGATGAAAAACTGTTTTTT. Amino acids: CASSLGGDEKLFF.

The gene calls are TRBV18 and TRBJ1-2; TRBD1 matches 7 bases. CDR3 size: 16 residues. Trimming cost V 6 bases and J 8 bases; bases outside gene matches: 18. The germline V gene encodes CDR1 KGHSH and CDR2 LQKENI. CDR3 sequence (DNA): TGTGCCAGCTCGCGTCGGACAGGCGACCGCGGAAGCGGCTACACCTTC. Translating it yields CASSRRTGDRGSGYTF.

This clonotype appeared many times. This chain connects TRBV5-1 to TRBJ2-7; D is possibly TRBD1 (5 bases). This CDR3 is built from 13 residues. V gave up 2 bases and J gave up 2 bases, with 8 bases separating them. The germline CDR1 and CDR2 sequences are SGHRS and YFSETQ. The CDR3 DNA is TGCGCCAGCAGCTTTGGACATCCCTACGAGCAGTACTTC. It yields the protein CASSFGHPYEQYF.

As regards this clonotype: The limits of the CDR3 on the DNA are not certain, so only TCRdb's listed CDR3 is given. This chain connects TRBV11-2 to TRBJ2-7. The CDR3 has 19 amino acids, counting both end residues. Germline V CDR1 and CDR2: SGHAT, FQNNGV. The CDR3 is CASSFYICSAQDSPYEQYF.

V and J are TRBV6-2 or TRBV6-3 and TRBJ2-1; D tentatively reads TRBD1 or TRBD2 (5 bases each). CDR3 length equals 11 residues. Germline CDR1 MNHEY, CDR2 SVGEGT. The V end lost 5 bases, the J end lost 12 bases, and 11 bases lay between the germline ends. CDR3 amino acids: CASSDGTMQFF. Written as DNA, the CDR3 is TGTGCCAGCAGTGATGGGACGATGCAGTTCTTC.

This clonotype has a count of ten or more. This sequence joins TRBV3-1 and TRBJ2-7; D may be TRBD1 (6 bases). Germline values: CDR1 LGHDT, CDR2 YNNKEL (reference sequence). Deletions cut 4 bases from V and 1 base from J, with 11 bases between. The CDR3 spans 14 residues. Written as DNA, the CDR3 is TGTGCCAGCAGCCCGGGACACAATTCCTACGAGCAGTACTTC. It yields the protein CASSPGHNSYEQYF.

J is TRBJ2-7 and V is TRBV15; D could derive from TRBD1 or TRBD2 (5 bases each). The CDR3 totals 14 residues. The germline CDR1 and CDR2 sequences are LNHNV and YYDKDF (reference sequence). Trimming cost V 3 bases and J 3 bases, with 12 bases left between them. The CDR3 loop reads CATSRDSGHYEQYF. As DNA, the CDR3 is TGTGCCACCAGCAGGGACTCGGGGCACTACGAGCAGTACTTC.

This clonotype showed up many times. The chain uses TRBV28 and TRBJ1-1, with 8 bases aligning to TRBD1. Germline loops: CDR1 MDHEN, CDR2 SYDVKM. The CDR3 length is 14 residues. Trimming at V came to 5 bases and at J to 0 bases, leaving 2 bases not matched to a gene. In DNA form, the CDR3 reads TGTGCCAGCAGTAGGGACAGGCTGAACACTGAAGCTTTCTTT. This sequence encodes CASSRDRLNTEAFF.

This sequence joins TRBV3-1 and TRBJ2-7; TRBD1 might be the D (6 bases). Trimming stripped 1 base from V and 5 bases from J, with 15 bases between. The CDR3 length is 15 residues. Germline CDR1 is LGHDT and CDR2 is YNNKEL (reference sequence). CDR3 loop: CASSQAGTRPHEQYF. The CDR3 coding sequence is TGTGCCAGCAGCCAAGCCGGGACACGACCCCACGAGCAGTACTTC.

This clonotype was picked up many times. Here the CDR3 reads CASRPTSGPVSYEQYF. CDR3 nucleotide sequence: TGTGCCAGCAGACCAACTAGCGGGCCCGTCTCCTACGAGCAGTACTTC. J is TRBJ2-7 and V is TRBV28; 9 nucleotides agree with TRBD2. The CDR3 has 16 residues. V dropped 6 bases and J dropped 0; count of bases not matched to a gene: 9. Germline loops: CDR1 MDHEN, CDR2 SYDVKM.

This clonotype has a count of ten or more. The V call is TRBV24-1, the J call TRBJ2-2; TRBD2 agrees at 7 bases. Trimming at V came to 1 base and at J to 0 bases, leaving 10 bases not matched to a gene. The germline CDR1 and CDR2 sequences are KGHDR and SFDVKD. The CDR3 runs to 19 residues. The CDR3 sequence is CATSDLAFGRGANTGELFF. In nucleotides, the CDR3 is TGTGCCACCAGTGATTTAGCCTTCGGTCGGGGGGCGAACACCGGGGAGCTGTTTTTT.

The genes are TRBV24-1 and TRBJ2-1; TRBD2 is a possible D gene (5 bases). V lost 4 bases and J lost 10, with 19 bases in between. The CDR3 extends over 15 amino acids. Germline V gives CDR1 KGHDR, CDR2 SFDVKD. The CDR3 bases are TGTGCCACCAGTGAGGGCGGACTCAAGAATTACGAGCAGTTCTTC. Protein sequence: CATSEGGLKNYEQFF.

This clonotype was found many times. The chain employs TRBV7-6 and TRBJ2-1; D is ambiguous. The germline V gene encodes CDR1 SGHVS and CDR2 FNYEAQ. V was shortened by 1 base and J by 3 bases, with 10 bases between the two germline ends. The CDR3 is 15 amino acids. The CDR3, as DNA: TGTGCCAGCAGCTTAGGGCCCGCTGGCTACAATGAGCAGTTCTTC. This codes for CASSLGPAGYNEQFF.

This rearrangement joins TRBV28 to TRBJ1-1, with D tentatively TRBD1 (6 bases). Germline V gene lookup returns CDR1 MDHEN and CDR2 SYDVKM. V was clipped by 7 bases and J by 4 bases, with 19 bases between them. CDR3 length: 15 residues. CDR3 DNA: TGTGCCAGCACCCTAAACGTGCTACAGGGCACTGAAGCTTTCTTT. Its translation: CASTLNVLQGTEAFF.

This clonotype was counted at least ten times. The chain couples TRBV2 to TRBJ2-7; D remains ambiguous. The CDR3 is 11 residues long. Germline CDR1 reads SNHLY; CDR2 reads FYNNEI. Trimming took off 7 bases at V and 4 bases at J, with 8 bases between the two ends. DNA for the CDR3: TGTGCCAGCACCATTACTTACGAGCAGTACTTC. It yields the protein CASTITYEQYF.

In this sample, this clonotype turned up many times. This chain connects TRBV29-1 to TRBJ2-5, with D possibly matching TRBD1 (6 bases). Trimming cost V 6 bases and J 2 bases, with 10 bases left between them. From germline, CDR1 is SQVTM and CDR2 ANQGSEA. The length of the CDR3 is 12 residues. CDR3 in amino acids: CSVRQAQETQYF. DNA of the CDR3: TGCAGCGTAAGACAGGCTCAAGAGACCCAGTACTTC.

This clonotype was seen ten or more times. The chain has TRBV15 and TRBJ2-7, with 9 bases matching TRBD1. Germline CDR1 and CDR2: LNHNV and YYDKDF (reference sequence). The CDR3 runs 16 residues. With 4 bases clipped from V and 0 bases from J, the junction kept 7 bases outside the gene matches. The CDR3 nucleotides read TGTGCCACCAGCAAACCCGGGACAGGGAGCTCCTACGAGCAGTACTTC. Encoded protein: CATSKPGTGSSYEQYF.

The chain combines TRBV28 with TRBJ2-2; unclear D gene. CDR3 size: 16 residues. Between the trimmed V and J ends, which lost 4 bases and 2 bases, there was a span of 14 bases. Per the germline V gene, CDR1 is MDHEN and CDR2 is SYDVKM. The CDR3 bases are TGTGCCAGCAGTTCATCCCAGGCGATCAACACCGGGGAGCTGTTTTTT. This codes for CASSSSQAINTGELFF. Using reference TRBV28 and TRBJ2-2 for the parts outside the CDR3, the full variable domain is DVKVTQSSRYLVKRTGEKVFLECVQDMDHENMFWYRQDPGLGLRLIYFSYDVKMKEKGDIPEGYSVSREKKERFSLILESASTNQTSMYLCASSSSQAINTGELFFGEGSRLTVL.

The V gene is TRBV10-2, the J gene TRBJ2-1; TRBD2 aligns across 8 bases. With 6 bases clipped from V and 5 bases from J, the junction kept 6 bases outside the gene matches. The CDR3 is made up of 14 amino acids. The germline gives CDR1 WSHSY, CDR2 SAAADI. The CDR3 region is CASSTGLGNNEQFF. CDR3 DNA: TGCGCCAGCAGCACGGGACTAGGAAACAATGAGCAGTTCTTC.

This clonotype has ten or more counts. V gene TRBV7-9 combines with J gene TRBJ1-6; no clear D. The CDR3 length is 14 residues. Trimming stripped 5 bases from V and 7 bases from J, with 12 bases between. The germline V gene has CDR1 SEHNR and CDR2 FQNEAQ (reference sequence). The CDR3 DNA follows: TGTGCCAGCAGCGCTATCCTGGGGAATTCACCCCTCCACTTT. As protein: CASSAILGNSPLHF. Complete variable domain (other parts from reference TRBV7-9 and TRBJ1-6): DTGVSQNPRHKITKRGQNVTFRCDPISEHNRLYWYRQTLGQGPEFLTYFQNEAQLEKSRLLSDRFSAERPKGSFSTLEIQRTEQGDSAMYLCASSAILGNSPLHFGNGTRLTVT.

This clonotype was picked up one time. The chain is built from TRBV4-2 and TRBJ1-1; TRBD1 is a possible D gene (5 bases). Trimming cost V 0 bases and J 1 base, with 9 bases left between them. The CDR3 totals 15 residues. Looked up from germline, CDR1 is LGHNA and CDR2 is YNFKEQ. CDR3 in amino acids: CASSQELQGNTEAFF. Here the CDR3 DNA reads TGTGCCAGCAGCCAAGAGCTTCAGGGGAACACTGAAGCTTTCTTT.

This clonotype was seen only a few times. The CDR3 coding sequence is TGTGCCAGCAGTTTGGAGGGGAGCTCCTATAATTCACCCCTCCACTTT. As protein: CASSLEGSSYNSPLHF. This sequence joins TRBV27 and TRBJ1-6; maybe TRBD1 (5 bases). Per the germline V gene, CDR1 is MNHEY and CDR2 is SMNVEV (reference sequence). V dropped 3 bases and J dropped 0 bases, with 9 bases sitting between them. The CDR3 runs 16 residues.

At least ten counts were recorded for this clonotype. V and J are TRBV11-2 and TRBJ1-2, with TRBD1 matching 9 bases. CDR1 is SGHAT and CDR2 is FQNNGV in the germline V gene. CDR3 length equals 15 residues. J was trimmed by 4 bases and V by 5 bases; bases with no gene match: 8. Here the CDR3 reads CASSPGTGLGYGYTF. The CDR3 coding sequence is TGTGCCAGCAGCCCAGGGACAGGGTTGGGCTATGGCTACACCTTC.

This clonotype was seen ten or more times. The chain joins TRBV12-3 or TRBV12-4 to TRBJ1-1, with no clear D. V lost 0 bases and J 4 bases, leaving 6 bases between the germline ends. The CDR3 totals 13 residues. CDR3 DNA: TGTGCCAGCAGTTTAGCCAGAAGCACTGAAGCTTTCTTT. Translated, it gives CASSLARSTEAFF.

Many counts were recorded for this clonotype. Here the CDR3 DNA reads TGTGCCAGCAGCCCTAGGACAGGTTACCAAGAGACCCAGTACTTC. It specifies CASSPRTGYQETQYF. The chain combines TRBV11-2 with TRBJ2-5, with 7 bases matching TRBD1. Germline trimming cut 5 bases from V and 0 bases from J; bases unmatched to any gene: 6. The V gene's germline CDR1 is SGHAT and CDR2 FQNNGV. CDR3 length: 15 residues.

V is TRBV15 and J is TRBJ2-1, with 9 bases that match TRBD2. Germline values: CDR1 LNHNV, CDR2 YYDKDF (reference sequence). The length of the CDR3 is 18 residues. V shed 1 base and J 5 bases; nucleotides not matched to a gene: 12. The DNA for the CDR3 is TGTGCCACCAGCAGAGGTTCTGGCGCGGCTAGCGGGAACAATGAGCAGTTCTTC. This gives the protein CATSRGSGAASGNNEQFF. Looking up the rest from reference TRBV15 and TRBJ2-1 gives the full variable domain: DAMVIQNPRYQVTQFGKPVTLSCSQTLNHNVMYWYQQKSSQAPKLLFHYYDKDFNNEADTPDNFQSRRPNTSFCFLDIRSPGLGDTAMYLCATSRGSGAASGNNEQFFGPGTRLTVL.

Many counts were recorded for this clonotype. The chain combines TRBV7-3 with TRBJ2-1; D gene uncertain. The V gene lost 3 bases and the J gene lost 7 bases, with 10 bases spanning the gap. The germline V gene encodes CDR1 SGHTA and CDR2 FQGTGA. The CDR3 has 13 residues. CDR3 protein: CASSFGPRNEQFF. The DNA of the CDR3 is TGTGCCAGCAGCTTCGGGCCGCGGAATGAGCAGTTCTTC. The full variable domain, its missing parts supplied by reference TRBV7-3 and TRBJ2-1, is GAGVSQTPSNKVTEKGKYVELRCDPISGHTALYWYRQSLGQGPEFLIYFQGTGAADDSGLPNDRFFAVRPEGSVSTLKIQRTERGDSAVYLCASSFGPRNEQFFGPGTRLTVL.

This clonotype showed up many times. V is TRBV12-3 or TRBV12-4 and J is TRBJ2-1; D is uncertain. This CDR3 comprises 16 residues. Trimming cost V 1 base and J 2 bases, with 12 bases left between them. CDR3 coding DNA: TGTGCCAGCAGTTTAGAGTCAACAAACCCCTACAATGAGCAGTTCTTC. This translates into CASSLESTNPYNEQFF.

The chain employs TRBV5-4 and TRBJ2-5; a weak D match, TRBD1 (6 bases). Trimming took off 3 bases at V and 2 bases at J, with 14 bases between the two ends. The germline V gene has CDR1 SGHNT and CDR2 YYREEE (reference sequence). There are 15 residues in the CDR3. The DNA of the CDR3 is TGTGCCAGCAGCTCCCCCAGTAGGGGGCAAGAGACCCAGTACTTC. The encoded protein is CASSSPSRGQETQYF.